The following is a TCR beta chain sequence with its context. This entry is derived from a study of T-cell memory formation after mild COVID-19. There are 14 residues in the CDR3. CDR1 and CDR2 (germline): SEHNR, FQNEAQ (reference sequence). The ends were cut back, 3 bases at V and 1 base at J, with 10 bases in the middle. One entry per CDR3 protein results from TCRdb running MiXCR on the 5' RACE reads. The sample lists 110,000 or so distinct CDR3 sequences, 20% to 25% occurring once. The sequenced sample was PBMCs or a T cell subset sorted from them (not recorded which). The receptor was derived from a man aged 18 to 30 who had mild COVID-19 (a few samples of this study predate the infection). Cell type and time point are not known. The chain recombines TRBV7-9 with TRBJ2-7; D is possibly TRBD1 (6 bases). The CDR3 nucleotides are TGTGCCAGCAGCTTTACAGGGTTATCCTACGAGCAGTACTTC. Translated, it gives CASSFTGLSYEQYF.